This T cell receptor (beta chain) was captured in a study of blood T cell repertoires in COVID-19. Only in-frame clones appear in the TCRdb table, and some are missing; sequencing was by immunoSEQ multiplex PCR. Among 270,000 or so clones listed, under 90% were seen once. From germline, CDR1 is LGHDT and CDR2 YNNKEL (reference sequence). The CDR3 covers 16 residues. The V gene lost 5 bases and the J gene lost 4 bases, with 18 bases spanning the gap. Sequencing input: peripheral blood. The chain combines TRBV3-1 (or the pseudogene TRBV3-2) with TRBJ1-5; a possible D gene is TRBD1 (6 bases). The source is a woman in her twenties or thirties with COVID-19, enrolled during active disease. The CDR3 region has the DNA TGTGCCAGCAGCAAGAACAGGGTCGATGGGAATCAGCCCCAGCATTTT. It codes for CASSKNRVDGNQPQHF.